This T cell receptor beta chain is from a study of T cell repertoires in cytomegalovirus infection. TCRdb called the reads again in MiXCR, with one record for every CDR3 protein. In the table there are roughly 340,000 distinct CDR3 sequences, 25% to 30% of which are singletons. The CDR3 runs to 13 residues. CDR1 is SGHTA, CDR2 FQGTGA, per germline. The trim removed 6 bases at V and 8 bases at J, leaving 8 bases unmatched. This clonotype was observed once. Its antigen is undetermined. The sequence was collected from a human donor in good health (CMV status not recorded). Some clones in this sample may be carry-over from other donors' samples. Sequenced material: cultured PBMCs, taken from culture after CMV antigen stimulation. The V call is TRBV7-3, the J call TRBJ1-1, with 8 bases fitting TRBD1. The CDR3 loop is CASSSTGGGEAFF. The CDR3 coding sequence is TGTGCCAGCAGTAGTACAGGGGGGGGAGAAGCTTTCTTT. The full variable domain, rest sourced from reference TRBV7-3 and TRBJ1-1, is GAGVSQTPSNKVTEKGKYVELRCDPISGHTALYWYRQSLGQGPEFLIYFQGTGAADDSGLPNDRFFAVRPEGSVSTLKIQRTERGDSAVYLCASSSTGGGEAFFGQGTRLTVV.